Given below is one T cell receptor (beta chain) in context. Some clones are missing from TCRdb's copy, which holds only in-frame ones; the method was immunoSEQ multiplex PCR. Of about 290,000 clones listed, around 90% were seen once; the top ten hold 1.7%. Participants were aged about 18 to 90 years, lived in over 20 US areas, and enrolled virtually. CDR1 is MGHRA, CDR2 YSYEKL, per germline. The CDR3 is made up of 15 amino acids. The ends lost 2 bases at V and 15 bases at J; junction bases unmatched: 11. The data belong to a study of blood T cell repertoires in COVID-19. Background on the study: The origin of the acute and convalescent COVID-19 samples was the United States, Italy and Spain.

This TCR derives from a middle-aged woman who had recovered from COVID-19. Sequences were obtained from PBMCs or T cells enriched from blood (not recorded which). The chain carries TRBV4-1 and TRBJ2-1; 12 positions agree with TRBD1. The CDR3 reads CASSQPRDRGPRRFF. DNA of the CDR3: TGCGCCAGCAGCCAACCCCGGGACAGGGGGCCACGCAGGTTCTTC.